This TCR beta chain was sequenced for a study of CD8+ T cells in alopecia areata. V lost 4 bases and J lost 5; bases outside the gene matches: 8. CDR1 and CDR2 (germline): SEHNR, FQNEAQ (reference sequence). The CDR3 runs 15 residues. Overall study findings and caveats: While tofacitinib was given, many expanded lesional clones persisted in scalp and blood.

Reverse transcribed after extraction, RNA yielded cDNA as the sequencing template. TCRdb's table, derived via immunoSEQ multiplex PCR, lists solely in-frame clones and lacks some. The table records about 160,000 clones, 60% to 75% of them present only once. This clone was seen just once. No antigen is known for it. Described treatment: oral pan-JAK inhibitor, 5-10 mg twice daily. The chain carries TRBV7-9 and TRBJ1-1, with 9 nucleotides matching TRBD1. This clonotype was obtained from a human donor with alopecia areata. This specimen consisted of CD4+ T cells sorted from blood, obtained at week 24, from a patient treated with tofacitinib. The CDR3 region is CASSSSQGAWTEAFF. The CDR3 DNA reads as TGTGCCAGCAGCTCGTCACAGGGGGCTTGGACTGAAGCTTTCTTT.